Described below is a single TCR beta chain sequence and its context. This CDR3 region has 16 residues. V lost 3 bases, J lost 6 bases, and 22 bases lay in between. The germline V gene encodes CDR1 SGHRS and CDR2 YFSETQ. It was cDNA, reverse transcribed from extracted RNA, that served as the sequencing template. Data came from immunoSEQ multiplex PCR; TCRdb stores just in-frame clones and leaves some out. The table lists some 110,000 clones, 55% to 70% of them singletons, with around 3% in the top ten. The source of the sample is a study of CD8+ T cells in alopecia areata. The chain links TRBV5-1 to TRBJ2-7; D may be TRBD1 or TRBD2 (5 bases each). Sequenced: CD4+ T cells sorted from blood. This TCR was sampled from a human donor in good health. CDR3 sequence: CASSYDPGTRPSEQYF. The CDR3 DNA is TGCGCCAGCAGCTACGACCCCGGGACCCGCCCCTCCGAGCAGTACTTC.